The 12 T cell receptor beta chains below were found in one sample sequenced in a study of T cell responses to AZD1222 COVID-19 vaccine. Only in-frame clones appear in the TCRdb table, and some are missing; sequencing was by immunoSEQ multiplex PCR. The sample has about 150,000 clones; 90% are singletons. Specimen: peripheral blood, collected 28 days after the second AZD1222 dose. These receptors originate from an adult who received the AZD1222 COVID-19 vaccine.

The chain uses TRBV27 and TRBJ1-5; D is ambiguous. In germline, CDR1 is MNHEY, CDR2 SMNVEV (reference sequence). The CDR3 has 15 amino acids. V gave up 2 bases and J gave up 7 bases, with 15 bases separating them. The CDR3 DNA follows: TGTGCCAGCAGTTTAATGTTCGAAAGGCGGCAGCCCCAGCATTTT. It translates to CASSLMFERRQPQHF.

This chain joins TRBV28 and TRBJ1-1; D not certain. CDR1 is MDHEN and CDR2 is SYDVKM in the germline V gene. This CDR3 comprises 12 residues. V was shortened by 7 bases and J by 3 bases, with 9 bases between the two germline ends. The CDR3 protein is CASTGFHTEAFF. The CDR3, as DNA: TGTGCCAGCACGGGGTTCCACACTGAAGCTTTCTTT. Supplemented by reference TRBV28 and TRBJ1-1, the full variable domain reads DVKVTQSSRYLVKRTGEKVFLECVQDMDHENMFWYRQDPGLGLRLIYFSYDVKMKEKGDIPEGYSVSREKKERFSLILESASTNQTSMYLCASTGFHTEAFFGQGTRLTVV.

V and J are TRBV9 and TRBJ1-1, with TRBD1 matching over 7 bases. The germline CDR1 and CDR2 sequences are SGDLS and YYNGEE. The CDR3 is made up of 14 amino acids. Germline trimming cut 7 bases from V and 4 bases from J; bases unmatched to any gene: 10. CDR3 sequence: CASSLTGSSTEAFF. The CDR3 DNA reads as TGTGCCAGCTCGTTGACAGGGTCTAGCACTGAAGCTTTCTTT.

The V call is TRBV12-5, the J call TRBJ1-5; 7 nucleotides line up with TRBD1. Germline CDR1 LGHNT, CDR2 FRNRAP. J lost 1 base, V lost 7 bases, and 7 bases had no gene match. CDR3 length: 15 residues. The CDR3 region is CASAQGDGSNQPQHF. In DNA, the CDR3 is TGTGCTAGTGCTCAGGGGGACGGAAGCAATCAGCCCCAGCATTTT.

The CDR3 reads CACAGQLTYEQYF. DNA for the CDR3: TGTGCCTGTGCGGGACAGCTAACCTACGAGCAGTACTTC. This chain connects TRBV30 to TRBJ2-7; a weak D match, TRBD1 (7 bases). The CDR3 has 13 amino acids. CDR1 is GTSNPN, CDR2 SVGIG, per germline (reference sequence). Trimming left V 6 bases short and J 2 bases short, with 14 bases between.

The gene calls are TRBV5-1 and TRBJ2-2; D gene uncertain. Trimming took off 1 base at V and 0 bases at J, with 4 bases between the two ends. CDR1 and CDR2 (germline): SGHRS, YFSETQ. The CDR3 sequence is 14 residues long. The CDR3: CASSLFANTGELFF. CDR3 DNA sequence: TGCGCCAGCAGCTTGTTCGCGAACACCGGGGAGCTGTTTTTT.

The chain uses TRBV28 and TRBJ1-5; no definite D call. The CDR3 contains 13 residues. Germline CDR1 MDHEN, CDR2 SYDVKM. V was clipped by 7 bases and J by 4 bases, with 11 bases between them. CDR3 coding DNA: TGTGCCAGCACGACTCTCCCTAATCAGCCCCAGCATTTT. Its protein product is CASTTLPNQPQHF.

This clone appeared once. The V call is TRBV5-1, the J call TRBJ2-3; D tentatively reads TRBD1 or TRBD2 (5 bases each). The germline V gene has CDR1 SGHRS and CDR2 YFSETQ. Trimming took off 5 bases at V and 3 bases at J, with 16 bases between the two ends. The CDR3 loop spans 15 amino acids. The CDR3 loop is CASRLRGPGTDTQYF. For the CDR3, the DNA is TGCGCCAGCAGACTACGGGGCCCCGGTACAGATACGCAGTATTTT.

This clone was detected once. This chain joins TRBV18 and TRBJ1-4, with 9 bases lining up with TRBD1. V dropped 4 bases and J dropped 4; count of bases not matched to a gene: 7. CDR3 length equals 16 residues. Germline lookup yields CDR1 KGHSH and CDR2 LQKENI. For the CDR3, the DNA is TGTGCCAGCTCACTGAACCCGGGACAGGGTAATGAAAAACTGTTTTTT. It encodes CASSLNPGQGNEKLFF.

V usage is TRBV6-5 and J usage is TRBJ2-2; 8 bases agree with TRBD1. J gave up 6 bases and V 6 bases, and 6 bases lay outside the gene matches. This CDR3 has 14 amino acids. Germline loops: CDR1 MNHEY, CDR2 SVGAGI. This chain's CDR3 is CASRPGGVAGELFF. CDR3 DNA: TGTGCCAGCAGACCAGGGGGCGTAGCCGGGGAGCTGTTTTTT.

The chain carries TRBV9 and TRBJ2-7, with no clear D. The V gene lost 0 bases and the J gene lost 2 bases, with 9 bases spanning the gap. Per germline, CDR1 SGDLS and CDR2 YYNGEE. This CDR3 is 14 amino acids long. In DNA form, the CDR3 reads TGTGCCAGCAGCGTAGCGGGCAGAGCCTACGAGCAGTACTTC. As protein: CASSVAGRAYEQYF.

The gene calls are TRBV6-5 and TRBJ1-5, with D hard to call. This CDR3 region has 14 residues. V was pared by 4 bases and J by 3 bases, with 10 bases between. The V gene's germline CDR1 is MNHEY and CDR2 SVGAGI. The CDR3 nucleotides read TGTGCCAGCAGTTGGGCGAGGGTCAATCAGCCCCAGCATTTT. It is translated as CASSWARVNQPQHF.